A single count supports the clone carrying this TCR beta chain. The data are from a study of blood T cell repertoires in COVID-19. Here immunoSEQ multiplex PCR was the method, and the copy in TCRdb shows in-frame clones only, minus some. The sample lists some 200,000 clones; roughly 89% were seen once. There are 16 residues in the CDR3. With V trimmed by 0 bases and J by 2 bases, 5 bases remained unmatched. Germline lookup yields CDR1 SNHLY and CDR2 FYNNEI. Source material: peripheral blood. The TCR comes from a woman in her seventies with COVID-19, enrolled during active disease. The V call is TRBV2, the J call TRBJ2-3; TRBD2 aligns across 7 bases. The CDR3 region has the DNA TGTGCCAGCAGTGAAGCGCGGGAGCGTATCACAGATACGCAGTATTTT. It specifies CASSEARERITDTQYF.